The clone carrying this TCR beta chain was observed a handful of times. Its matching antigen is unknown. The germline V gene encodes CDR1 LNHDA and CDR2 SQIVND (reference sequence). With 5 bases clipped from V and 8 bases from J, the junction kept 3 bases outside the gene matches. This CDR3 has 14 residues. Primers: 60 Vbeta forward and 13 Jbeta reverse. Libraries were prepared by immunoSEQ multiplex PCR; TCRdb keeps only in-frame clonotypes and omits some of them. Found here are around 150,000 clones, around 10% of them singletons; the top ten hold 6% to 7.5%. This sample stems from a study of cytomegalovirus exposure and HLA in healthy donors. Study-wide results and caveats: Despite most TCR sequences being rare, some public TCRs occurred in many donors.

The chain is built from TRBV19 and TRBJ1-4; 12 positions match TRBD1. The sample comprised PBMCs. The receptor's source is a woman aged 40 to 49 in good health and CMV-seropositive. The CDR3, as DNA: TGTGCCAGTAGTGCCGGGACAGGGGGCGAAAAACTGTTTTTT. Amino acids: CASSAGTGGEKLFF.